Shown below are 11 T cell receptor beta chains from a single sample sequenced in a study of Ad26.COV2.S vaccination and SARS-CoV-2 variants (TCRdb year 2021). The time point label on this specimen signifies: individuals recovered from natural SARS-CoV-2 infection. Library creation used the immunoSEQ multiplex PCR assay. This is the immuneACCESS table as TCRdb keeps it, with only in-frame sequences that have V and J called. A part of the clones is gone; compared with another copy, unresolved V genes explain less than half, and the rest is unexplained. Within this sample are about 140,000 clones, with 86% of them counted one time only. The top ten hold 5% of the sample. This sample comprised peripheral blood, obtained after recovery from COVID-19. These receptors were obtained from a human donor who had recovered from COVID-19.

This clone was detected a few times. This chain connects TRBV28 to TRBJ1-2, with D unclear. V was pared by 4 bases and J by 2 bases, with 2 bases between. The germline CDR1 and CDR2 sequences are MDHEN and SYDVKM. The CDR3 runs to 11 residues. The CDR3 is CASSSNYGYTF. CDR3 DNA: TGTGCCAGCAGTTCAAACTATGGCTACACCTTC.

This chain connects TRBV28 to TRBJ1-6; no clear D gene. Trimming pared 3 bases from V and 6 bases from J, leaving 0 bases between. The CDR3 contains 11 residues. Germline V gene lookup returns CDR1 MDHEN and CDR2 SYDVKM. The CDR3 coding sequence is TGTGCCAGCAGTTTTAATTCACCCCTCCACTTT. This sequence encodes CASSFNSPLHF.

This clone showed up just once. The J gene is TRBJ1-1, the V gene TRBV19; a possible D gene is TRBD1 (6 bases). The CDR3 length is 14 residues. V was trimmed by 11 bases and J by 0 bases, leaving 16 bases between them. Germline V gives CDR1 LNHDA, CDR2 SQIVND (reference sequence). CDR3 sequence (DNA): TGTGCCTCGGGGGGCAGCCTCATGAACACTGAAGCTTTCTTT. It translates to CASGGSLMNTEAFF.

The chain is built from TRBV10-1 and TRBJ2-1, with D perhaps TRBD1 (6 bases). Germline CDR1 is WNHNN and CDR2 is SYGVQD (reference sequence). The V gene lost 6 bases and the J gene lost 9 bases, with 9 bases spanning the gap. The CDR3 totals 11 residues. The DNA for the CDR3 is TGCGCCAGCAGAACAGGGACTGAGCAGTTCTTC. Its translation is CASRTGTEQFF.

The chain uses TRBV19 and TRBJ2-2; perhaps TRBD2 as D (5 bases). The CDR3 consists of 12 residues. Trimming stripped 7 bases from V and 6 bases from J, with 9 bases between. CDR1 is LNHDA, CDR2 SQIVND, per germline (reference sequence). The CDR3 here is CASTGWAGELFF. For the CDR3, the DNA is TGTGCCAGTACGGGGTGGGCCGGGGAGCTGTTTTTT.

CDR3 loop: CAISDPTSGKVGEQFF. The CDR3, as DNA: TGTGCCATCAGTGACCCGACTAGCGGGAAAGTCGGTGAGCAGTTCTTC. The rearrangement uses TRBV10-3 and TRBJ2-1; 11 bases match TRBD2. The length of the CDR3 is 16 residues. From germline, CDR1 is ENHRY and CDR2 SYGVKD. V trimming: 3 bases; J trimming: 9 bases; junction bases outside the gene matches: 10.

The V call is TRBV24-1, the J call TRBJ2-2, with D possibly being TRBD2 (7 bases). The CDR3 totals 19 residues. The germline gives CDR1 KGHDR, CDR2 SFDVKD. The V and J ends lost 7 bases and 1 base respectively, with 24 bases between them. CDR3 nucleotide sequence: TGTGCCACCAGCCACCCGCAGGGAGGGGGGGGAAGGAACACCGGGGAGCTGTTTTTT. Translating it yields CATSHPQGGGGRNTGELFF.

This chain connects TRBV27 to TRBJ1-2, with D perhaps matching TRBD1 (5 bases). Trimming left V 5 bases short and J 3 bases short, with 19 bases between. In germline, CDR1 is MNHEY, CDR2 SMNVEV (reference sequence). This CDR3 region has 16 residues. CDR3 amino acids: CASSPARQRLDYGYTF. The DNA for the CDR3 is TGTGCCAGCAGTCCCGCCCGACAGCGCCTAGACTATGGCTACACCTTC.

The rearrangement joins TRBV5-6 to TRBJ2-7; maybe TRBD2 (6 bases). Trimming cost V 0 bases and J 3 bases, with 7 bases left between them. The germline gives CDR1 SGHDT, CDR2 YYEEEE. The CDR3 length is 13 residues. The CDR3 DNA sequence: TGTGCCAGCAGCTTGGGCGGGATCTACGAGCAGTACTTC. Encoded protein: CASSLGGIYEQYF.

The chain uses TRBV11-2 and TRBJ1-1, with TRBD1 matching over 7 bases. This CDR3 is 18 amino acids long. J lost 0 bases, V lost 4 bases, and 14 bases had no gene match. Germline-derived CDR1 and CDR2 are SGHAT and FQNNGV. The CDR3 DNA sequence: TGTGCCAGCAGCTCCGAGGCAGGGGGGGAGTGGATGAACACTGAAGCTTTCTTT. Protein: CASSSEAGGEWMNTEAFF.

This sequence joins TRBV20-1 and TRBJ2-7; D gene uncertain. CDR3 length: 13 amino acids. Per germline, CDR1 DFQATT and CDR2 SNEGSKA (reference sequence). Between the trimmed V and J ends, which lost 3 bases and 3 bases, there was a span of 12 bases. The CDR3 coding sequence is TGCAGTGCTAGTATTGGGAACGGCTACGAGCAGTACTTC. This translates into CSASIGNGYEQYF.